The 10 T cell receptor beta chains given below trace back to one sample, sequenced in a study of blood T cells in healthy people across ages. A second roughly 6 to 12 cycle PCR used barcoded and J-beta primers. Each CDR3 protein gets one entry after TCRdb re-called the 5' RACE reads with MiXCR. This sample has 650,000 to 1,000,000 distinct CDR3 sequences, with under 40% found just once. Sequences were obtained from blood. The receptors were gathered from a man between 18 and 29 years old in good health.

CDR3 in DNA: TGTGCCAGCAGTGCCGGACTGTCCCAAGGAGCCCAGCATTTT. As protein: CASSAGLSQGAQHF. The genes are TRBV5-6 and TRBJ1-5; D not resolved. Looked up from germline, CDR1 is SGHDT and CDR2 is YYEEEE. There are 14 residues in the CDR3. Trimming pared 5 bases from V and 11 bases from J, leaving 20 bases between.

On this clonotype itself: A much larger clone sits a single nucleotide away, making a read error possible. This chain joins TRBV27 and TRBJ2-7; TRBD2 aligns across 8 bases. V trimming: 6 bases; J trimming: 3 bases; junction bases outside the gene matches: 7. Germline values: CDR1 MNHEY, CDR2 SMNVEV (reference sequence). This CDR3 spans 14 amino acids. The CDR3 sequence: CASRRRAGVYEQYF. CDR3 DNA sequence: TGTGCCAGCAGGCGACGAGCGGGGGTCTACGAGCAGTACTTC.

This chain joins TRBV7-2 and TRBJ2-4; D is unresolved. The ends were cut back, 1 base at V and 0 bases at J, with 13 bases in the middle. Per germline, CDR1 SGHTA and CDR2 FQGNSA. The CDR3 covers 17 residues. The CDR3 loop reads CASSLVVAQLAKNIQYF. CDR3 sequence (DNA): TGTGCCAGCAGCTTAGTGGTGGCACAGCTAGCCAAAAACATTCAGTACTTC.

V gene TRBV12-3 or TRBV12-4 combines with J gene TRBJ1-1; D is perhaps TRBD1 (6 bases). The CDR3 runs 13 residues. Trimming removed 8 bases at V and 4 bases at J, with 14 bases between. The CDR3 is CASRGRGPTEAFF. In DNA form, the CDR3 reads TGTGCCAGCCGGGGCAGGGGCCCCACTGAAGCTTTCTTT.

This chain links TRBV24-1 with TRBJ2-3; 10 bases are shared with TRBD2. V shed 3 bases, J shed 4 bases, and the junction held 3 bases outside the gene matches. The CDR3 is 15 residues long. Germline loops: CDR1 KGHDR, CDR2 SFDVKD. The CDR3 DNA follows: TGTGCCACCAGTGATAGCGGGAGGGCATCAGATACGCAGTATTTT. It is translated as CATSDSGRASDTQYF.

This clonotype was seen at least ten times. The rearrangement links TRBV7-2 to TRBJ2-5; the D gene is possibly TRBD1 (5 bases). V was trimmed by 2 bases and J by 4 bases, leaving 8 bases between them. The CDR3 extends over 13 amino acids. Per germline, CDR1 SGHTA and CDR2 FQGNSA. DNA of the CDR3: TGTGCCAGCAGCTTACAGGGTCGAGAGACCCAGTACTTC. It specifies CASSLQGRETQYF.

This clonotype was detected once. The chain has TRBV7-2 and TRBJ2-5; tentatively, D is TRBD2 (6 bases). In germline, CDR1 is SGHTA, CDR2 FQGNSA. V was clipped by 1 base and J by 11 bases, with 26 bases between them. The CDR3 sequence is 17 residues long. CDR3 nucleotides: TGTGCCAGCAGCTTAGGCCTTAAGCGGGCCGGGTGGGATGAGCAGTACTTC. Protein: CASSLGLKRAGWDEQYF. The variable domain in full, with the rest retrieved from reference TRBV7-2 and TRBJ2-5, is GAGVSQSPSNKVTEKGKDVELRCDPISGHTALYWYRQSLGQGLEFLIYFQGNSAPDKSGLPSDRFSAERTGGSVSTLTIQRTQQEDSAVYLCASSLGLKRAGWDEQYFGPGTRLLVL.

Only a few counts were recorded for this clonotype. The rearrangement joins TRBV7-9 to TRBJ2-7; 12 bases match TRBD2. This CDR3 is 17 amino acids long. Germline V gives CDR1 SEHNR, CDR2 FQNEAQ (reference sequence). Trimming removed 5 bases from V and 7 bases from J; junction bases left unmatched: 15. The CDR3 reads CASSPRGTSGGNNEQYF. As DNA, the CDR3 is TGTGCCAGCAGCCCCCGCGGAACTAGCGGGGGGAACAATGAGCAGTACTTC.

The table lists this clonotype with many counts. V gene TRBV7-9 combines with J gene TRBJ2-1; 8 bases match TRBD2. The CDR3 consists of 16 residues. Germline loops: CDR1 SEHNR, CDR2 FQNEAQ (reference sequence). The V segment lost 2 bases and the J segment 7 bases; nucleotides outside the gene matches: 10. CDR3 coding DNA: TGTGCCAGCAGCTTAACCGGGGGGGCCGCTGGGAATGAGCAGTTCTTC. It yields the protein CASSLTGGAAGNEQFF.

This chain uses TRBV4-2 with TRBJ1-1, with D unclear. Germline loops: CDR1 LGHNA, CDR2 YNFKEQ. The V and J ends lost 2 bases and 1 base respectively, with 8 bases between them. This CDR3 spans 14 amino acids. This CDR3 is CASSQPGQNTEAFF. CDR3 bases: TGTGCCAGCAGCCAACCGGGCCAGAACACTGAAGCTTTCTTT.